The present entry profiles one T cell receptor beta chain with its context. The data originate from a study of blood T cell repertoires in COVID-19. Clinical history reported by participants formed the basis on which cohorts were assigned. V dropped 0 bases and J dropped 5; count of bases not matched to a gene: 11. Germline CDR1 and CDR2: LGHNA and YSLEER. CDR3 size: 18 residues. Original methodology: Scientists estimated how many nucleated cells there were by amplifying reference gene primers. The protocol was immunoSEQ multiplex PCR, while the TCRdb copy is restricted to in-frame clones and leaves out a portion. Clone size and V and J calls were adopted from that table, with D and trimming inferred from the DNA. Of 250,000 or so clones in the sample, approximately 84% were seen once.

This TCR derives from a man aged 50 or older who had recovered from COVID-19. This rearrangement joins TRBV4-3 to TRBJ2-1; 9 bases are shared with TRBD2. The specimen was PBMCs or T cells enriched from blood (not recorded which). This chain's CDR3 is CASSQEPPGGRAHNEQFF. In nucleotides, the CDR3 is TGCGCCAGCAGCCAAGAGCCTCCCGGCGGGAGGGCCCACAATGAGCAGTTCTTC.